This note documents a single T cell receptor (beta chain) sequence. The CDR3 length is 15 residues. V trimming: 3 bases; J trimming: 7 bases; junction bases outside the gene matches: 9. Germline V lookup: CDR1 SGDLS, CDR2 YYNGEE. This record comes from a study of blood T cell repertoires in COVID-19. As for the study in general: There were acute and convalescent COVID-19 samples, and they came from the United States, Italy and Spain. PBMCs, B-cell-depleted T cells, or T cells were the source of the cDNA or gDNA that made up the material.

Under the authors' procedure: Reference gene primer amplification gave nucleated cell count estimates. Libraries were prepared by immunoSEQ multiplex PCR; TCRdb keeps only in-frame clonotypes and omits some of them. Clone size and V and J calls were adopted from that table, with D and trimming inferred from the DNA. This table has 150,000 to 200,000 clones, approximately 79% appearing once. Sequenced input: peripheral blood. The V and J genes are TRBV9 and TRBJ2-1; TRBD2 matches at 8 bases. The TCR sequence derives from a woman aged 80 or over with acute or convalescent COVID-19. CDR3 loop: CASSALGSGSNEQFF. For the CDR3, the DNA is TGTGCCAGCAGCGCCCTGGGGAGCGGGAGTAATGAGCAGTTCTTC.